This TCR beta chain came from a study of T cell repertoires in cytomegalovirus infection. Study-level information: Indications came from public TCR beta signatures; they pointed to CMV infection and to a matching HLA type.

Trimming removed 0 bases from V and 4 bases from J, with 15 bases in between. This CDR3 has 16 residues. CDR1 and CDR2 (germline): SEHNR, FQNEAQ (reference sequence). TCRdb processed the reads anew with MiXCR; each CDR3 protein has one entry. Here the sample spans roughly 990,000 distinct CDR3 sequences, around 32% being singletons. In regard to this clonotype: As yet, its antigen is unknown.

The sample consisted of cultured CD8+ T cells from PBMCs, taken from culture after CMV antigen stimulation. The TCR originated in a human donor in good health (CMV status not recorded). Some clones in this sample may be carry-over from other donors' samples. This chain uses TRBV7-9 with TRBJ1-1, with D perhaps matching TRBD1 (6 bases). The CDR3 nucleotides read TGTGCCAGCAGCTTAGCAGTAACAGGGTGGGCCACTGAAGCTTTCTTT. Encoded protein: CASSLAVTGWATEAFF.